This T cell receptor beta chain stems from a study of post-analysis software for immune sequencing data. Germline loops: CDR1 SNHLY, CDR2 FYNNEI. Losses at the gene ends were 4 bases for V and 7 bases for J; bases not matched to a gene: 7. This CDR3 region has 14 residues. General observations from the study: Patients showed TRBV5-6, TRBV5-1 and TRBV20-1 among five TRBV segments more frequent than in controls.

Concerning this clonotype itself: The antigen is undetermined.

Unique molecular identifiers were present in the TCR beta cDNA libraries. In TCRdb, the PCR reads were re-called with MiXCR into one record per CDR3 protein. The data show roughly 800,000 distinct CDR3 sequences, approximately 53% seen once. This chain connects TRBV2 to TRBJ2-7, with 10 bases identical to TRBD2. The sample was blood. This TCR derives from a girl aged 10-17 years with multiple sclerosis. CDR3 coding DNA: TGTGCCAGCAGTGGGTCTAGCGGGAGTGGTGAGCAGTACTTC. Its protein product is CASSGSSGSGEQYF.